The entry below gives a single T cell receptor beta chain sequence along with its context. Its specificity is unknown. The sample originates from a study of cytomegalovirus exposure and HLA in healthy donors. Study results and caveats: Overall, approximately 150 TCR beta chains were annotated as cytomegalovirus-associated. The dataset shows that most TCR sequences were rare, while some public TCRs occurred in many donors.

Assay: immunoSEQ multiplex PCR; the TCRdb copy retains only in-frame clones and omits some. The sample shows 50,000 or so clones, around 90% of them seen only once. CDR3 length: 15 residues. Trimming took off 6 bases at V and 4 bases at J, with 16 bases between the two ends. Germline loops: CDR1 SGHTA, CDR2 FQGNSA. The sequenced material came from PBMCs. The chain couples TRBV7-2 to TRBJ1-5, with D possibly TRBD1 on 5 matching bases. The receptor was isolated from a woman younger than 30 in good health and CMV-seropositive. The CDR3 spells CASRSREGPNQPQHF. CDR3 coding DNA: TGTGCCAGCAGATCCAGGGAGGGCCCTAATCAGCCCCAGCATTTT.